This T cell receptor beta chain derives from a study of T cell repertoires in cytomegalovirus infection. The overall study: Indicated by public TCR beta signatures were CMV infection and matching HLA type.

V was clipped by 8 bases and J by 2 bases, with 9 bases between them. CDR3 length equals 12 residues. This clonotype showed up just a few times. Its target is not known. TCRdb re-derived calls from the reads in MiXCR, one entry per CDR3 protein. This table has just under 500,000 distinct CDR3 sequences, roughly a third appearing once. The clonotype originates from a human donor in good health (CMV status not recorded). Some clones in this sample may be carry-over from other donors' samples. The chain is built from TRBV12-3 or TRBV12-4 and TRBJ1-1; D gene uncertain. Sequencing was performed on cultured PBMCs, taken from culture after CMV antigen stimulation. CDR3 loop: CASGRVNTEAFF. The CDR3 DNA follows: TGTGCCAGCGGACGGGTAAACACTGAAGCTTTCTTT.